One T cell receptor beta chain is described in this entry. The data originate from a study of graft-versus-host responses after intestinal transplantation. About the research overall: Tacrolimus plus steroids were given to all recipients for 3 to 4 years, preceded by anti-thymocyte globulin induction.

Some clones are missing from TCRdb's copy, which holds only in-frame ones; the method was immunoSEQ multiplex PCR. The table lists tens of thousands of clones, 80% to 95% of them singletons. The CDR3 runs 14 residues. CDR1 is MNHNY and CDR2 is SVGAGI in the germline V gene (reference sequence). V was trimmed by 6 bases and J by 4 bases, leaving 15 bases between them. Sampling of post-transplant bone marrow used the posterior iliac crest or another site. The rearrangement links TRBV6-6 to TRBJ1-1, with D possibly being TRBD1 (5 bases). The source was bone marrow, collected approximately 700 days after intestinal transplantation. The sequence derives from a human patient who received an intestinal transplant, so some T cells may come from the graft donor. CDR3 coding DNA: TGTGCCAGCAGCCTCAGGGAAAGGGGCACTGAAGCTTTCTTT. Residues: CASSLRERGTEAFF.